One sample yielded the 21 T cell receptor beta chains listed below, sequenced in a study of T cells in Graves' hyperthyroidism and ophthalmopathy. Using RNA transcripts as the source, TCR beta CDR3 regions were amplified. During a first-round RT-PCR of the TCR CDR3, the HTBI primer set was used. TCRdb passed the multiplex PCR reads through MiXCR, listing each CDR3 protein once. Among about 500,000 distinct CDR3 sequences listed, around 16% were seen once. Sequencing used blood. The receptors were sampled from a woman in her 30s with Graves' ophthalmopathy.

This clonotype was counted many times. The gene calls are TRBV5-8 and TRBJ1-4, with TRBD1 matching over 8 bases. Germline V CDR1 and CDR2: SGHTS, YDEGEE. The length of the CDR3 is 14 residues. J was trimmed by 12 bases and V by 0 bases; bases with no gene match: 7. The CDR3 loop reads CASSLGDRHDELFF. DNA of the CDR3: TGTGCCAGCAGCTTGGGGGACAGGCACGATGAACTGTTTTTT.

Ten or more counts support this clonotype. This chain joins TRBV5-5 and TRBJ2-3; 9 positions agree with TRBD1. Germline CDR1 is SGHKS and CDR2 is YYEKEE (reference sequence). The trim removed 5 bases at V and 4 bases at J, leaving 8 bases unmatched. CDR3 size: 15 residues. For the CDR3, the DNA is TGTGCCAGCAGTAAACCGGGACAGGGCTCAGATACGCAGTATTTT. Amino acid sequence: CASSKPGQGSDTQYF.

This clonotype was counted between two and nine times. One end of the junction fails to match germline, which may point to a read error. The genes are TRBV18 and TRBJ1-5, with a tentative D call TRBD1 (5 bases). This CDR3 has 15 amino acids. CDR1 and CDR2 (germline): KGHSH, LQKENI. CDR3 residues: CTSSPGQASNQPQHF. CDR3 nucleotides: TGTACCAGCTCACCGGGGCAGGCCAGCAATCAGCCCCAGCATTTT.

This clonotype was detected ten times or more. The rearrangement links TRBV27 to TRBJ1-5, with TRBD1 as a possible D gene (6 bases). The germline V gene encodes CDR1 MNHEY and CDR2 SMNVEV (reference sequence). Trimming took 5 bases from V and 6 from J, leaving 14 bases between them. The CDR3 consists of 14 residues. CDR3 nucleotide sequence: TGTGCCAGCAGTGCACAGGGTTCCAGTCAGCCCCAGCATTTT. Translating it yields CASSAQGSSQPQHF.

The CDR3 DNA reads TGTGCCAGCAGTGTTCTAGCGGGAGGGCCGAATGAGCAGTACTTC. Its translation: CASSVLAGGPNEQYF. V is TRBV2 and J is TRBJ2-1, with 12 bases fitting TRBD2. The J call is doubtful: the DNA matches TRBJ2-7 better. Germline lookup yields CDR1 SNHLY and CDR2 FYNNEI. The CDR3 consists of 15 residues.

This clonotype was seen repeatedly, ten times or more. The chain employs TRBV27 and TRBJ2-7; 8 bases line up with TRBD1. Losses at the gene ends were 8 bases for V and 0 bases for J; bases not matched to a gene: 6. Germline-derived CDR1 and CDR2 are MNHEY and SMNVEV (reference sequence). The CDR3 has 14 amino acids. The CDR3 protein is CASGGQAYSYEQYF. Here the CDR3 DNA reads TGTGCCAGCGGGGGACAGGCGTACTCCTACGAGCAGTACTTC.

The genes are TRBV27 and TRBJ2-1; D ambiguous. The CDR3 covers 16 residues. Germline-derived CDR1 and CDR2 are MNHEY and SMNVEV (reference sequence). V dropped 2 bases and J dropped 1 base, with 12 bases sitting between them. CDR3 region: CASSLLGSKSYNEQFF. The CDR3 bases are TGTGCCAGCAGTTTACTGGGTTCGAAATCCTACAATGAGCAGTTCTTC.

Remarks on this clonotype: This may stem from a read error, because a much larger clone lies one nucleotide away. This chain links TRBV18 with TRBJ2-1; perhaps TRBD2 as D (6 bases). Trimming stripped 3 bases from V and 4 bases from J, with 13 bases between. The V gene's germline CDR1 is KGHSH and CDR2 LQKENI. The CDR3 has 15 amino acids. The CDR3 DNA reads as TGTGCCAGCTCACCGTTAGCGACTAGTTACAATGAGCAGTTCTTC. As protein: CASSPLATSYNEQFF.

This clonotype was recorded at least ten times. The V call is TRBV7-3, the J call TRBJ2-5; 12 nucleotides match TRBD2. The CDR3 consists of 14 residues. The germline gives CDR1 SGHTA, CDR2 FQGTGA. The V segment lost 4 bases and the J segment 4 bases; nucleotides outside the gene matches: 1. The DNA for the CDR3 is TGTGCCAGCAGCTCTAGCGGGAGGGCAGAGACCCAGTACTTC. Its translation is CASSSSGRAETQYF.

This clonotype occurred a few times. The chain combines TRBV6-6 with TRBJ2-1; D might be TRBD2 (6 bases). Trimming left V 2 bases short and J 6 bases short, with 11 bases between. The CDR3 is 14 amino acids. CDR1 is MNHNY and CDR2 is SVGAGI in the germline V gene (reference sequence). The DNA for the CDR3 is TGTGCCAGCAGTTACCGGGGGAGTCCCAATGAGCAGTTCTTC. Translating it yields CASSYRGSPNEQFF.

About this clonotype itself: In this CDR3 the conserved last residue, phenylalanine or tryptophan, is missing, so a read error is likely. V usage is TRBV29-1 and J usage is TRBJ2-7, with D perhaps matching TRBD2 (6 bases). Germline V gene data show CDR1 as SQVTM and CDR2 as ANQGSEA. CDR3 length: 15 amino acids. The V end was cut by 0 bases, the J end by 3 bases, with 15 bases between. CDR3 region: CSVEDMGRGVYEQYS. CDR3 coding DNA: TGCAGCGTTGAAGATATGGGTCGCGGGGTCTACGAGCAGTACTCC.

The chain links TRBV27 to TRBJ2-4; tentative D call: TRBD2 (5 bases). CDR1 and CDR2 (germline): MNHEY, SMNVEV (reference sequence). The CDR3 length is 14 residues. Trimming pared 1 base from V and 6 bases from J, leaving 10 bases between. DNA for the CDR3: TGTGCCAGCAGTTTATTAAGCGGAAGAAACATTCAGTACTTC. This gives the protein CASSLLSGRNIQYF.

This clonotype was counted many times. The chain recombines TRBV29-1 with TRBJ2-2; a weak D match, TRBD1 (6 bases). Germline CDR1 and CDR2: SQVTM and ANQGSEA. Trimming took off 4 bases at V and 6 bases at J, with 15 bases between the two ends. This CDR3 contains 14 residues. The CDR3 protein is CSVASSGVAGELFF. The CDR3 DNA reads TGCAGCGTTGCATCGTCAGGGGTAGCCGGGGAGCTGTTTTTT.

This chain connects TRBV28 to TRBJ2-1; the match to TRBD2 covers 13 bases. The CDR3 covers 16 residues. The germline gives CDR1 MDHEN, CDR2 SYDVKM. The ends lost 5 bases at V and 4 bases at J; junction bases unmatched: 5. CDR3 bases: TGTGCCAGCAGTACGGGGACTAGCGGGGATTACAATGAGCAGTTCTTC. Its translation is CASSTGTSGDYNEQFF.

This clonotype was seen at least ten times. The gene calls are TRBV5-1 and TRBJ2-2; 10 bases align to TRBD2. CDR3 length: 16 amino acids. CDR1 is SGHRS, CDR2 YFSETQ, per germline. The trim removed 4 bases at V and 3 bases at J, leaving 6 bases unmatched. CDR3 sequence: CASSGSGRSDTGELFF. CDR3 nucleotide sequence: TGCGCCAGCAGCGGTAGCGGGAGGAGCGACACCGGGGAGCTGTTTTTT.

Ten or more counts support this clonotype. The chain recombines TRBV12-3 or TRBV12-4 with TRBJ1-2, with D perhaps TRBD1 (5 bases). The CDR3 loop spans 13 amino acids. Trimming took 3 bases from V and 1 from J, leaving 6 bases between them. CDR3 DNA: TGTGCCAGCAGTTTTGACAGTAACTATGGCTACACCTTC. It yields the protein CASSFDSNYGYTF.

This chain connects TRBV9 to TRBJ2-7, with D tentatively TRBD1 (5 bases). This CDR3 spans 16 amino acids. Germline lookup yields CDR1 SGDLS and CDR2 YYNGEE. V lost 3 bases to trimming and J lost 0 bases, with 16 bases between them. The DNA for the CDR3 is TGTGCCAGCAGCGAAGGGGTGGCGACGAACTCCTACGAGCAGTACTTC. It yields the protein CASSEGVATNSYEQYF.

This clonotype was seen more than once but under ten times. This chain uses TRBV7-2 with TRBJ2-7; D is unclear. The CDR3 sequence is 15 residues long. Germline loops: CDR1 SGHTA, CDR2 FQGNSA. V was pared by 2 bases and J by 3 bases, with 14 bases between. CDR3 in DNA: TGTGCCAGCAGCTTATATCCTCCCCCTAGCTACGAGCAGTACTTC. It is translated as CASSLYPPPSYEQYF.

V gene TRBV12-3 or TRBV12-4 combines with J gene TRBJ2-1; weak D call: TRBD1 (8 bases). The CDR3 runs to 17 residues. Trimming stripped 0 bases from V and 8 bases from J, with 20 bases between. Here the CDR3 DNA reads TGTGCCAGCAGTTTAGCGGGACAGGCACTAGCGCGGTATGAGCAGTTCTTC. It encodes CASSLAGQALARYEQFF.

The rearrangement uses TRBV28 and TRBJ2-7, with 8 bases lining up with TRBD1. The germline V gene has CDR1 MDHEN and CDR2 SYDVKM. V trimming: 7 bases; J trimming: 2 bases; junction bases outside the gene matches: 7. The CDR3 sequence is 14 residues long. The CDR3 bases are TGTGCCAGCAACCCGACAGGGGAGACCTACGAGCAGTACTTC. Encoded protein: CASNPTGETYEQYF.

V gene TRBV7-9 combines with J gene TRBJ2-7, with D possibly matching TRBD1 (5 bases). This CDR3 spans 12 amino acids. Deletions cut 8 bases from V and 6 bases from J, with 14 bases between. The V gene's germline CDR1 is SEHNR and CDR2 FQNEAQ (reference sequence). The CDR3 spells CASREGVGEQYF. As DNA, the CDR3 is TGTGCCAGCCGAGAAGGGGTGGGCGAGCAGTACTTC.